A single sample gave rise to the 10 T cell receptor beta chains below, sequenced in a study of CD8+ T cells in alopecia areata. RNA extraction and reverse transcription yielded cDNA as sequencing template. Assay: immunoSEQ multiplex PCR; the TCRdb copy retains only in-frame clones and omits some. The table lists around 160,000 clones, more than 45% of them singletons. Source material: CD4+ T cells sorted from blood. Source of these receptors: a human donor with alopecia areata.

This chain links TRBV4-1 with TRBJ1-1; D unresolved. V gave up 0 bases and J gave up 5 bases, with 13 bases separating them. This CDR3 has 15 residues. Germline V gene lookup returns CDR1 MGHRA and CDR2 YSYEKL. Here the CDR3 reads CASSQDSAKRTEAFF. For the CDR3, the DNA is TGCGCCAGCAGCCAAGATTCGGCCAAACGGACTGAAGCTTTCTTT.

This rearrangement joins TRBV4-2 to TRBJ2-2; TRBD1 matches 7 bases. This CDR3 region has 16 residues. From germline, CDR1 is LGHNA and CDR2 YNFKEQ. V lost 4 bases, J lost 5 bases, and 10 bases stayed unmatched. CDR3 sequence: CASSPGTAGKTGELFF. CDR3 DNA sequence: TGTGCCAGCAGCCCTGGGACAGCAGGCAAAACCGGGGAGCTGTTTTTT.

The V and J genes are TRBV29-1 and TRBJ2-1; D gene ambiguous. The germline V and J ends were trimmed by 4 bases and 0 bases, with 10 bases remaining between them. The CDR3 covers 14 residues. Germline lookup yields CDR1 SQVTM and CDR2 ANQGSEA. The CDR3 DNA sequence: TGCAGCGTTGGGTCCTGGGGCTCCTACAATGAGCAGTTCTTC. It yields the protein CSVGSWGSYNEQFF.

The chain recombines TRBV27 with TRBJ2-7, with no clear D. In germline, CDR1 is MNHEY, CDR2 SMNVEV (reference sequence). V lost 6 bases and J lost 6, with 15 bases in between. This CDR3 has 13 residues. The DNA for the CDR3 is TGTGCCAGCAGGCCGGGTAATATTATCGAGCAGTACTTC. Translation: CASRPGNIIEQYF.

The V call is TRBV7-9, the J call TRBJ2-1; 11 bases map to TRBD2. The trim removed 5 bases at V and 8 bases at J, leaving 8 bases unmatched. This CDR3 spans 15 amino acids. Per germline, CDR1 SEHNR and CDR2 FQNEAQ (reference sequence). For the CDR3, the DNA is TGTGCCAGCAGCCATAGCGGGAGGGCCGCTGATGAGCAGTTCTTC. This encodes CASSHSGRAADEQFF.

The CDR3 region has the DNA TGCGCCAGCAGCTTCAGGACTGACCAAGAGACCCAGTACTTC. Its translation is CASSFRTDQETQYF. This sequence joins TRBV5-1 and TRBJ2-5; weak D call: TRBD2 (5 bases). V was cut by 2 bases and J by 0 bases, with 8 bases left in between. Germline CDR1 is SGHRS and CDR2 is YFSETQ. This CDR3 has 14 amino acids. Supplemented by reference TRBV5-1 and TRBJ2-5, the full variable domain reads KAGVTQTPRYLIKTRGQQVTLSCSPISGHRSVSWYQQTPGQGLQFLFEYFSETQRNKGNFPGRFSGRQFSNSRSEMNVSTLELGDSALYLCASSFRTDQETQYFGPGTRLLVL.

The sample holds a few counts of this clone. The genes are TRBV4-2 and TRBJ2-7, with TRBD2 matching over 12 bases. The CDR3 has 18 amino acids. Germline V lookup: CDR1 LGHNA, CDR2 YNFKEQ. Trimming cost V 0 bases and J 0 bases; bases outside gene matches: 6. The CDR3 DNA is TGTGCCAGCAGCCAAGATTTCGGACTAGCGGGGAACTCCTACGAGCAGTACTTC. It encodes CASSQDFGLAGNSYEQYF.

This chain connects TRBV7-9 to TRBJ2-3; D unresolved. The CDR3 is 14 residues long. Germline V gene lookup returns CDR1 SEHNR and CDR2 FQNEAQ (reference sequence). Trimming took 2 bases from V and 2 from J, leaving 8 bases between them. CDR3 bases: TGTGCCAGCAGCTTAACCCAGTCCACAGATACGCAGTATTTT. Translating it yields CASSLTQSTDTQYF.

This chain uses TRBV23-1 with TRBJ1-4, with no clear D. TRBV23-1 falls under the ORF class, with uncertain function. Trimming removed 6 bases from V and 7 bases from J, with 27 bases in between. The CDR3 consists of 18 residues. CDR3 nucleotide sequence: TGCGCCAGCAGCCGTAACTTGTGTCCCGGGCTACCCCTTGAAAAACTGTTTTTT. Its translation is CASSRNLCPGLPLEKLFF.

This chain connects TRBV2 to TRBJ2-1, with D unresolved. The V gene lost 4 bases and the J gene lost 3 bases, with 13 bases spanning the gap. This CDR3 is 15 amino acids long. Germline loops: CDR1 SNHLY, CDR2 FYNNEI. CDR3: CASSGRRVVYNEQFF. CDR3 bases: TGTGCCAGCAGTGGGCGTAGGGTGGTCTACAATGAGCAGTTCTTC.